This T cell receptor beta chain was observed in a study of T-cell memory formation after mild COVID-19 (dated by TCRdb to the early 2020s). For the wider study: TCR sequence clusters from the two donors were found to be largely donor specific. Two young, previously healthy adult volunteers made up the cohort, one male and one female. In a couple of donors, T-cell clones that expanded and contracted after mild COVID-19 were tracked by sequencing TCRalpha and TCRbeta repertoires over time. Study-level results and caveats: Whether the second-wave clones peaking on day 37 were SARS-CoV-2 specific was not confirmed. Clones contracting from day 15 to 85 had balanced CD4/CD8 phenotypes, while a second wave expanding from day 15 to 37 was biased towards CD4+. Some responding clones were detected in pre-infection memory, suggesting pre-existing cross-reactive memory T cells joined the SARS-CoV-2 response. The study covered only a couple of mild cases, and larger cohorts including severe cases with pre-infection samples were considered necessary. Contracting CD4+ clones were located mainly in the CM and EM memory subsets, whereas CD8+ clones were found to be enriched in EMRA.

As concerns this clonotype: The antigen it binds to is not known. The record has no base qualities; no much larger clone is one base away.

The sequencer was an Illumina NovaSeq 6000. Using 5'RACE with constant-segment primers, TCRalpha and TCRbeta cDNA libraries were constructed, with sample barcodes and unique molecular identifiers added in the process. Trizol reagent was used to extract RNA from every sample. Amplification of the libraries took two PCR steps, and the second step added a second sample barcode plus Illumina TruSeq adapters. Libraries were sequenced on an Illumina NovaSeq with 2 x 150 bp paired-end reads. As for the original processing: Reads were demultiplexed and collapsed into UMI-guided consensus sequences with migec v1.2.7. Using mixcr v2.1.11, UMI consensuses were aligned to TRA and TRB V and J templates and then assembled into clonotypes. A clonotype was counted as expanded or contracted only if both edgeR and NoisET called the change significant, with noise models trained on biological replicates. For edgeR calls, the cutoffs were a false discovery rate-adjusted p below 0.01 and a log2 fold-change threshold of 1. PCA with hierarchical clustering of max-normalized trajectories of the 1000 most abundant clonotypes was used as exploratory dynamics analysis. Separately sequenced CD4+ and CD8+ repertoires were used to assign the CD4 or CD8 phenotype of responding clones. TCRdb reprocessed the public reads (quality trimming at Q25 with fastp, clone calling with MiXCR) and kept in-frame beta chains. A single entry per CDR3 protein holds the most common genes and DNA from its merged rows. The V and J calls reflect TCRdb's pipeline rather than the authors' work. This sample holds about 540,000 distinct CDR3 sequences; 20% were observed only once. Jointly, the top ten make up around 12% of the sample.

PBMCs were isolated by Ficoll-Paque density gradient centrifugation. Germline trimming: 4 bases from V, 8 bases from J; junction bases outside gene matches: 10. The germline V gene encodes CDR1 SGHDT and CDR2 YYEEEE. Including the terminal cysteine and phenylalanine, the CDR3 comprises 15 residues. Just the 45-base CDR3 DNA is kept, in frame starting at base 1. The sequence was collected from an adult woman who had mild COVID-19 (a few samples of this study predate the infection). The sample titles of this study are shuffled in the database, so cell type and time point are left out; the donor was told from shared clones. Sequenced input: PBMCs or a T cell subset sorted from them (not recorded which). The receptor chain draws on TRBV5-6 and TRBJ2-1; TRBD1 matches 9 bases in the middle. The CDR3 region: CASSPVPGQGYEQFF. The DNA is TGTGCCAGCAGCCCCGTCCCGGGACAGGGATATGAGCAGTTCTTC.